The rows below give T cell receptor beta chains drawn from one sample of a study of PD-1 blockade in classical Hodgkin lymphoma. Here immunoSEQ multiplex PCR was the method, and the copy in TCRdb shows in-frame clones only, minus some. The sample lists roughly 13,000 clones, around nine tenths occurring once. The specimen was peripheral blood mononuclear cells (PBMCs), collected at baseline. Receptors were obtained from a human donor with classical Hodgkin lymphoma. Each CDR3 is given with its conserved first and last residue. A D gene is named only where the DNA matches it firmly. Clone size is not always given. Where it is, it says once, few, many or a class for expanded clones.

v_call	j_call	d_call	clone_size	cdr3_nt	cdr3_aa
TRBV7-9	TRBJ2-1	TRBD2	NA	TGTGCCAGCAGCTTAAGCGGGGGAATCAATGAGCAGTTCTTC	CASSLSGGINEQFF
TRBV10-3	TRBJ2-4	TRBD1	NA	TGTGCCATCAGTGAGTCGGGGCAGGGGGCTCTAGCCAAAAACATTCAGTACTTC	CAISESGQGALAKNIQYF
TRBV7-6	TRBJ2-1	NA	NA	TGTGCCAGCAGCTTAGCCCGGGGGTATGAGCAGTTCTTC	CASSLARGYEQFF
TRBV5-6	TRBJ2-7	NA	NA	TGTGCCAGCAGCTTGTCACTAGCAGCCTACGAGCAGTACTTC	CASSLSLAAYEQYF
TRBV7-9	TRBJ1-1	NA	NA	TGTGCCAGCAACTTGGGGCAAATGAACACTGAAGCTTTCTTT	CASNLGQMNTEAFF
TRBV29-1	TRBJ1-1	NA	NA	TGCAGCGTTGTACGGGGGCCTTCTGACACTGAAGCTTTCTTT	CSVVRGPSDTEAFF
TRBV28	TRBJ2-7	NA	NA	TGTGCCAGCATGGGAAGAGGGGGGGGCGCGCTCTACGAGCAGTACTTC	CASMGRGGGALYEQYF
TRBV9	TRBJ2-3	TRBD2	NA	TGTGCCAGCAGCGTCCAGACTAGCGGGTCTAGCACAGATACGCAGTATTTT	CASSVQTSGSSTDTQYF
TRBV4-2	TRBJ2-7	TRBD1	NA	TGTGCCAGCAGCCAATATGGACAGGGGTCCTCCTACGAGCAGTACTTC	CASSQYGQGSSYEQYF
TRBV6-5	TRBJ1-2	NA	NA	TGTGCCAGCAGAACCGATGGAACGAATGGCTACACCTTC	CASRTDGTNGYTF
TRBV9	TRBJ1-2	TRBD1	NA	TGTGCCAGCAGCGTAGGGGGGGACAGCAACTATGGCTACACCTTC	CASSVGGDSNYGYTF
TRBV7-3	TRBJ2-5	TRBD2	NA	TGTGCCAGCAGCTTGGTTCCTAGCGGGGGGGCGGAGACCCAGTACTTC	CASSLVPSGGAETQYF
TRBV4-2	TRBJ2-5	NA	NA	TGTGCCAGCAGCTTGCCGGACCAACAAGAGACCCAGTACTTC	CASSLPDQQETQYF
TRBV14	TRBJ2-5	NA	few	TGTGCCAGCAGCTTAAACTGGGAGACCCAGTACTTC	CASSLNWETQYF
TRBV5-1	TRBJ2-3	NA	NA	TGCGCCAGCAGCAGGGGGGGCACAGATACGCAGTATTTT	CASSRGGTDTQYF
TRBV6-1	TRBJ1-1	TRBD1	once	TGTGCCAGCAGCTTAATACAGGGGGCTAGCACTGAAGCTTTCTTT	CASSLIQGASTEAFF
TRBV30	TRBJ2-7	NA	NA	TGTGCCTGGAGTGATCGAGAGGCCAGGGTCTACGAGCAGTACTTC	CAWSDREARVYEQYF
TRBV6-1	TRBJ2-7	TRBD1	NA	TGTGCCAGCAAGCCCGGACAGGGGGTCGACGAGCAGTACTTC	CASKPGQGVDEQYF
TRBV11-2	TRBJ1-3	NA	NA	TGTGCCAGCAGCTTACCTGGAAACACCATATATTTT	CASSLPGNTIYF
TRBV7-2	TRBJ1-2	NA	NA	TGTGCCAGCAGCTTAGTGGGCCAGCGGGTAGATGGCTACACCTTC	CASSLVGQRVDGYTF
TRBV7-2	TRBJ2-7	NA	NA	TGTGCCAGCAGCTTAGCCAGAGTTAGGTCCCAGGGACTTCCCATCGAGCAGTACTTC	CASSLARVRSQGLPIEQYF
TRBV6-6	TRBJ1-5	NA	NA	TGTGCCAGCAGTTCAGGTAATAGCAATCAGCCCCAGCATTTT	CASSSGNSNQPQHF
TRBV7-3	TRBJ2-1	NA	NA	TGTGCCAGCAGCTCCGACAGATACAATGAGCAGTTCTTC	CASSSDRYNEQFF
TRBV5-6	TRBJ1-5	NA	once	TGTGCCAGCAGCTCGGGACACCGCAATCAGCCCCAGCATTTT	CASSSGHRNQPQHF
TRBV6-1	TRBJ2-5	TRBD2	NA	TGTGCCAGCAGCGCCGGGACTAGCGGGACGAGGGCCCAGTACTTC	CASSAGTSGTRAQYF
TRBV9	TRBJ2-2	TRBD1	NA	TGTGCCAGCAGTTTTGGACAGGACCCCACCGGGGAGCTGTTTTTT	CASSFGQDPTGELFF
TRBV12-2	TRBJ2-7	NA	NA	TGTGCAAGTCGCTTCGACAGGGGGCCCCCCCACGAGCAGTACTTC	CASRFDRGPPHEQYF
TRBV18	TRBJ1-1	NA	NA	TGTGCCAGCTCACCCACACAGCACACTGAAGCTTTCTTT	CASSPTQHTEAFF
TRBV28	TRBJ1-5	NA	few	TGTGCCAGCACCAGAATTAGCAATCAGCCCCAGCATTTT	CASTRISNQPQHF
TRBV2	TRBJ1-2	NA	NA	TGTGCCAGCAGTGGAGACAGGACGAGCTACACCTTC	CASSGDRTSYTF
TRBV2	TRBJ2-5	NA	NA	TGTGCCAGCAGAGACCATACGGGAGACCAAGAGACCCAGTACTTC	CASRDHTGDQETQYF
TRBV10-3	TRBJ2-1	NA	NA	TGTGCCATCAGTGGGGACCCGTTGGCTAATGAGCAGTTCTTC	CAISGDPLANEQFF
TRBV5-1	TRBJ1-2	TRBD1	NA	TGCGCCAGCAGCCACGGGGACAGGGATGGCTACACCTTC	CASSHGDRDGYTF
TRBV6-5	TRBJ1-1	NA	NA	TGTGCCAGCAGTTTAATAAGGGTGAACACTGAAGCTTTCTTT	CASSLIRVNTEAFF
TRBV10-2	TRBJ1-2	TRBD1	NA	TGCGCCAGCAGGGCGACAGGGAACTATGGCTACACCTTC	CASRATGNYGYTF
TRBV20-1	TRBJ2-5	NA	medium-sized	TGCAGTGTCTTAGGCGGGGAGACCCAGTACTTC	CSVLGGETQYF
TRBV28	TRBJ2-7	NA	NA	TGTGCCAGCAGTTCCCTTGGGACGTGGGGAGCCTACGAGCAGTACTTC	CASSSLGTWGAYEQYF
TRBV7-2	TRBJ2-7	NA	NA	TGTGCCAGCAGCTTAGGAGGGGGAGCGGCCAGGAGTTACGAGCAGTACTTC	CASSLGGGAARSYEQYF
TRBV9	TRBJ2-5	NA	NA	TGTGCCAGCAGCGTAGGTGTAGGGGGGAACCAAGAGACCCAGTACTTC	CASSVGVGGNQETQYF
TRBV5-4	TRBJ2-5	TRBD1	NA	TGTGCCAGCAGCCCAACAGATAGGGCAGGGGGAGAGACCCAGTACTTC	CASSPTDRAGGETQYF
TRBV19	TRBJ2-2	NA	NA	TGTGCCAGTAGTATCCCTCCCGGGGAGCTGTTTTTT	CASSIPPGELFF
TRBV2	TRBJ1-5	NA	once	TGTGCCAGCAGTGTTGGAGATAGCAATCAGCCCCAGCATTTT	CASSVGDSNQPQHF
TRBV14	TRBJ2-1	NA	NA	TGTGCCAGCAGTGATAAGGGGATATTGCGTGAGCAGTTCTTC	CASSDKGILREQFF
TRBV5-8	TRBJ1-1	NA	NA	TGTGCCAGCAGCTACGGGGCTGAAGCTTTCTTT	CASSYGAEAFF
TRBV30	TRBJ1-2	NA	few	TGTGCCTGGATGGGGCACGGCTACACCTTC	CAWMGHGYTF
TRBV6-1	TRBJ1-1	NA	NA	TGTGCCAGCCCTCGAGGCGGGGAGGCTTTCTTT	CASPRGGEAFF
TRBV27	TRBJ2-7	TRBD1	NA	TGTGCCAGCAGTCCGACAGGGGGTTACGAGCAGTACTTC	CASSPTGGYEQYF
TRBV5-1	TRBJ1-1	TRBD1	NA	TGCGCCAGCAGCTGGGGGACAGCGATTATGAACACTGAAGCTTTCTTT	CASSWGTAIMNTEAFF
TRBV18	TRBJ2-1	NA	NA	TGTGCCAGCTCTCTGGACCGAGGCTCCTACAATGAGCAGTTCTTC	CASSLDRGSYNEQFF
TRBV7-9	TRBJ2-7	NA	once	TGTGCCAGCAGCTTAGGGACCCTCGAGCAGTACTTC	CASSLGTLEQYF
TRBV27	TRBJ1-2	NA	NA	TGTGCCAGCAGTTCCCAGGGCACCTATGGCTACACCTTC	CASSSQGTYGYTF
TRBV27	TRBJ2-3	NA	NA	TGTGCCAGCAGTTTTGAGGGCCTTGTAAGCACAGATACGCAGTATTTT	CASSFEGLVSTDTQYF
TRBV6-4	TRBJ2-3	NA	NA	TGTGCCAGCAGTGAAGTCCGGGGGGATACGCAGTATTTT	CASSEVRGDTQYF
TRBV5-6	TRBJ1-2	NA	once	TGTGCCAGCAGCTTGGCCGGGGGCAGCGGCTACACCTTC	CASSLAGGSGYTF